Presented here are 31 T cell receptor beta chains from one specimen sequenced in a study of blood T cell repertoires in COVID-19 (dated by TCRdb to 2019 to 2021). The receptor library was made with the immunoSEQ multiplex PCR assay. TCRdb limited this immuneACCESS table to in-frame rearrangements with V and J called. A share of clones is missing; checked studies link under half to unresolved V genes, and the rest is unexplained. Present in this sample are 150,000 to 200,000 clones, roughly 82% of which were seen just once. Roughly 6.4% of the sample belongs to the ten largest clones. Sequenced: peripheral blood. The receptors originated from a woman between 40 and 50 years old with COVID-19, enrolled during active disease.

The gene calls are TRBV6-5 and TRBJ2-3; 7 bases agree with TRBD2. There are 16 residues in the CDR3. Trimming removed 0 bases from V and 6 bases from J; junction bases left unmatched: 9. Germline V gene data show CDR1 as MNHEY and CDR2 as SVGAGI. CDR3 nucleotides: TGTGCCAGCAGTTACTCGATATGGACTAGGCCGGATACGCAGTATTTT. Amino acids: CASSYSIWTRPDTQYF.

DNA of the CDR3: TGCGCCAGCAGCCTCCGAACAGCGGGAGGGAAGAATGAGCAGTTCTTC. Amino acids: CASSLRTAGGKNEQFF. This chain links TRBV5-1 with TRBJ2-1, with TRBD2 matching over 10 bases. The CDR3 extends over 16 amino acids. The junction had 11 bases not matched to a gene; V was cut back by 4 bases and J by 7 bases. Germline V gene sequence: CDR1 SGHRS, CDR2 YFSETQ.

The V and J genes are TRBV4-1 and TRBJ2-6; TRBD1 agrees at 9 bases. Trimming took 4 bases from V and 0 from J; bases not matched to a gene: 4. The CDR3 loop spans 17 amino acids. The germline V gene has CDR1 MGHRA and CDR2 YSYEKL. CDR3: CASSLGTGNSGANVLTF. The CDR3 DNA reads TGCGCCAGCAGCCTAGGGACAGGGAACTCTGGGGCCAACGTCCTGACTTTC.

This clone was recorded once. V and J are TRBV19 and TRBJ1-3, with 7 bases fitting TRBD1. The V gene end was trimmed by 5 bases and the J gene end by 3 bases; junction bases not matched to a gene: 10. CDR3 size: 16 residues. Looked up from germline, CDR1 is LNHDA and CDR2 is SQIVND (reference sequence). CDR3 coding DNA: TGTGCCAGTAGTGCCCCGGCAGGGGGAGTTGGAAACACCATATATTTT. It specifies CASSAPAGGVGNTIYF.

The V gene is TRBV19, the J gene TRBJ2-7; TRBD1 aligns across 7 bases. From germline, CDR1 is LNHDA and CDR2 SQIVND (reference sequence). There are 14 residues in the CDR3. After removal of 6 bases from V and 2 bases from J, the junction contained 7 bases not matched to a gene. The CDR3 reads CASRKDRQAYEQYF. CDR3 nucleotides: TGTGCCAGTAGGAAGGACAGGCAGGCCTACGAGCAGTACTTC.

The rearrangement uses TRBV7-8 and TRBJ2-5; D gene unclear. Germline assignment: CDR1 SGHVS and CDR2 FQNEAQ. The CDR3 runs 19 residues. V gave up 5 bases and J gave up 2 bases, with 27 bases separating them. The DNA for the CDR3 is TGTGCCAGCAGCCCCCGGCGAAGAGGCATTATCCTCGGACAAGAGACCCAGTACTTC. It specifies CASSPRRRGIILGQETQYF.

This chain connects TRBV7-3 to TRBJ2-1; 10 bases are shared with TRBD1. CDR3 length: 15 amino acids. Germline trimming cut 8 bases from V and 6 bases from J; bases unmatched to any gene: 10. Germline loops: CDR1 SGHTA, CDR2 FQGTGA. DNA for the CDR3: TGTGCCAGCTCGACGATGACAGGGGGCTCCAATGAGCAGTTCTTC. Translated: CASSTMTGGSNEQFF.

The CDR3 here is CASRGTGAYEQYF. In nucleotides, the CDR3 is TGTGCCAGCAGAGGGACAGGCGCCTACGAGCAGTACTTC. The gene calls are TRBV25-1 and TRBJ2-7; 8 bases map to TRBD1. The germline V gene has CDR1 MGHDK and CDR2 SYGVNS. V shed 6 bases and J 2 bases; nucleotides not matched to a gene: 3. CDR3 length: 13 residues.

This clone was counted between two and nine times. The chain links TRBV27 to TRBJ2-1; 12 nucleotides align to TRBD2. This CDR3 contains 16 residues. V lost 6 bases to trimming and J lost 6 bases; unmatched junction nucleotides: 9. Germline lookup yields CDR1 MNHEY and CDR2 SMNVEV (reference sequence). Here the CDR3 reads CASRGAGLAGLNEQFF. CDR3 coding DNA: TGTGCCAGCAGGGGGGCGGGACTAGCGGGCCTCAATGAGCAGTTCTTC.

The chain combines TRBV11-2 with TRBJ2-7, with a possible D match to TRBD2 (6 bases). Germline lookup yields CDR1 SGHAT and CDR2 FQNNGV. CDR3 length equals 15 residues. Trimming removed 5 bases from V and 3 bases from J, with 17 bases in between. In DNA form, the CDR3 reads TGTGCCAGCAGCGAAGGTCCCCGGACTAACTACGAGCAGTACTTC. It codes for CASSEGPRTNYEQYF. Full variable domain (outside the CDR3, taken from reference TRBV11-2 and TRBJ2-7): EAGVAQSPRYKIIEKRQSVAFWCNPISGHATLYWYQQILGQGPKLLIQFQNNGVVDDSQLPKDRFSAERLKGVDSTLKIQPAKLEDSAVYLCASSEGPRTNYEQYFGPGTRLTVT.

The rearrangement uses TRBV5-4 and TRBJ2-1; the match to TRBD1 covers 7 bases. This CDR3 is 14 amino acids long. Per the germline V gene, CDR1 is SGHNT and CDR2 is YYREEE (reference sequence). With 4 bases clipped from V and 3 bases from J, the junction kept 4 bases outside the gene matches. CDR3 region: CASSPGQDYNEQFF. In DNA form, the CDR3 reads TGTGCCAGCAGCCCAGGACAGGACTACAATGAGCAGTTCTTC.

J is TRBJ2-1 and V is TRBV5-1; 8 bases are a match to TRBD1. This CDR3 is 15 amino acids long. The germline V gene has CDR1 SGHRS and CDR2 YFSETQ. The V gene end was trimmed by 4 bases and the J gene end by 9 bases; junction bases not matched to a gene: 12. The CDR3 bases are TGCGCCAGCAGCACAAGGACGGGGACAGGCTCTGAGCAGTTCTTC. Translating gives CASSTRTGTGSEQFF.

The chain employs TRBV5-5 and TRBJ1-2; D not resolved. Germline CDR1 reads SGHKS; CDR2 reads YYEKEE (reference sequence). The CDR3 loop spans 13 amino acids. Trimming pared 6 bases from V and 2 bases from J, leaving 11 bases between. CDR3 amino acids: CASTWTGNYGYTF. The DNA of the CDR3 is TGTGCCAGCACCTGGACTGGAAACTATGGCTACACCTTC.

The CDR3, as DNA: TGTGCCAGCAGTACCGTGGAGGCCGGCGAGCAGTACTTC. Encoded protein: CASSTVEAGEQYF. The rearrangement links TRBV27 to TRBJ2-7; a possible D gene is TRBD2 (5 bases). Deletions cut 5 bases from V and 6 bases from J, with 14 bases between. Germline V gene data show CDR1 as MNHEY and CDR2 as SMNVEV (reference sequence). The CDR3 runs to 13 residues.

The rearrangement joins TRBV27 to TRBJ1-1; possible D gene TRBD1, 6 bases. Deletions cut 4 bases from V and 8 bases from J, with 23 bases between. Looked up from germline, CDR1 is MNHEY and CDR2 is SMNVEV (reference sequence). CDR3 length: 16 amino acids. DNA for the CDR3: TGTGCCAGCAGTTCTTTGGCGCTCGACAGGCGCCCCGAAGCTTTCTTT. This sequence encodes CASSSLALDRRPEAFF.

V usage is TRBV5-4 and J usage is TRBJ1-1; TRBD1 aligns across 7 bases. Germline CDR1 is SGHNT and CDR2 is YYREEE (reference sequence). V lost 4 bases to trimming and J lost 6 bases; unmatched junction nucleotides: 12. This CDR3 has 15 amino acids. In nucleotides, the CDR3 is TGTGCCAGCAGCACGACAGGGTTTGTTGTGGCTGAAGCTTTCTTT. This codes for CASSTTGFVVAEAFF.

This chain links TRBV7-9 with TRBJ1-4; D is uncertain. Trimming took 1 base from V and 7 from J, leaving 10 bases between them. The length of the CDR3 is 14 residues. Germline CDR1 reads SEHNR; CDR2 reads FQNEAQ (reference sequence). CDR3 amino acids: CASSLVREGEKLFF. Here the CDR3 DNA reads TGTGCCAGCAGCTTAGTGCGGGAGGGTGAAAAACTGTTTTTT.

This clone was seen a few times. Additional DNA sequences in this sample encode the identical CDR3. The gene calls are TRBV6-5 and TRBJ2-7; D perhaps matches TRBD2 (6 bases). The CDR3 length is 11 residues. CDR1 MNHEY and CDR2 SVGAGI come from the germline V gene. V shed 7 bases and J shed 6 bases, with 10 bases lying between them. The CDR3 bases are TGTGCCAGCACACCCGGGGGCGAGCAGTACGTC. It encodes CASTPGGEQYV.

The CDR3 spells CASSHPGGNQPQHF. The DNA for the CDR3 is TGTGCCAGCAGCCACCCCGGGGGTAATCAGCCCCAGCATTTT. This chain links TRBV7-2 with TRBJ1-5, with a weak D call TRBD1 (5 bases). Trimming left V 5 bases short and J 4 bases short, with 12 bases between. This CDR3 has 14 residues. Germline V gives CDR1 SGHTA, CDR2 FQGNSA.

The V and J genes are TRBV6-2 or TRBV6-3 and TRBJ1-2; possible D gene TRBD1, 5 bases. In germline, CDR1 is MNHEY, CDR2 SVGEGT. The CDR3 loop spans 12 amino acids. V shed 5 bases and J shed 4 bases, with 8 bases lying between them. CDR3 coding DNA: TGTGCCAGCAGTCAGGGTCGCTATGGCTACACCTTC. This encodes CASSQGRYGYTF.

The chain links TRBV7-2 to TRBJ2-7; D might be TRBD1 (6 bases). This CDR3 is built from 14 residues. Germline V gives CDR1 SGHTA, CDR2 FQGNSA. V lost 4 bases to trimming and J lost 0 bases, with 10 bases between them. For the CDR3, the DNA is TGTGCCAGCAGCTCCACAGGGAGCTCCTACGAGCAGTACTTC. Translating gives CASSSTGSSYEQYF.

The CDR3 nucleotides are TGTGCCAGCTCGCCGGGACAGGGGTTTGTGGAGCCCCAGCATTTT. This encodes CASSPGQGFVEPQHF. The J gene is TRBJ1-5, the V gene TRBV18; 10 bases line up with TRBD1. V shed 6 bases, J shed 8 bases, and the junction held 10 bases outside the gene matches. In germline, CDR1 is KGHSH, CDR2 LQKENI. The CDR3 contains 15 residues.

CDR3 loop: CASSQDDRKSSTDTQYF. The CDR3 DNA sequence: TGCGCCAGCAGCCAAGATGACAGAAAGTCTAGCACAGATACGCAGTATTTT. V and J are TRBV4-1 and TRBJ2-3; D is perhaps TRBD1 (5 bases). CDR3 length: 17 residues. Looked up from germline, CDR1 is MGHRA and CDR2 is YSYEKL. The V end was cut by 0 bases, the J end by 0 bases, with 13 bases between.

This clone has just a few counts. Germline and junction disagree at one end, which may indicate a read error. CDR3 amino acids: CASSTSAADTQYF. In DNA, the CDR3 is TGTGCCAGCAGTACTAGCGCAGCAGATACGCAGTATTTT. The rearrangement links TRBV10-3 to TRBJ2-3; 7 nucleotides match TRBD2. The germline CDR1 and CDR2 sequences are ENHRY and SYGVKD. This CDR3 region has 13 residues.

J is TRBJ2-7 and V is TRBV5-1; no clear D gene. Germline CDR1 SGHRS, CDR2 YFSETQ. The CDR3 sequence is 14 residues long. V was trimmed by 5 bases and J by 3 bases, leaving 15 bases between them. For the CDR3, the DNA is TGCGCCAGCAGACAAACGCCTCCGAACTACGAGCAGTACTTC. Translating it yields CASRQTPPNYEQYF.

The rearrangement joins TRBV2 to TRBJ2-1, with 10 bases matching TRBD2. The CDR3 contains 15 residues. V lost 7 bases and J lost 5; bases outside the gene matches: 8. Germline CDR1 SNHLY, CDR2 FYNNEI. This CDR3 is CASTWTSGLNNEQFF. CDR3 in DNA: TGTGCCAGCACCTGGACTAGCGGCTTAAACAATGAGCAGTTCTTC.

The chain employs TRBV7-8 and TRBJ2-5; maybe TRBD1 (5 bases). V was pared by 8 bases and J by 5 bases, with 12 bases between. This CDR3 is built from 12 residues. Germline lookup yields CDR1 SGHVS and CDR2 FQNEAQ. CDR3 protein: CASGAARETQYF. The CDR3 DNA is TGTGCCAGCGGGGCGGCCCGGGAGACCCAGTACTTC.

On this clone: One end of the junction varies from germline; a read error may be responsible. This sequence joins TRBV30 and TRBJ2-4; D may be TRBD1 (6 bases). The CDR3 is made up of 11 amino acids. Germline V lookup: CDR1 GTSNPN, CDR2 SVGIG (reference sequence). The CDR3 coding sequence is TGTGCCTGGAGTGTAGGGGACCAGGGGCACTTC. Its protein product is CAWSVGDQGHF.

This clone appeared a single time. V gene TRBV11-2 combines with J gene TRBJ2-5; 10 nucleotides agree with TRBD1. The CDR3 runs to 15 residues. V dropped 5 bases and J dropped 3; count of bases not matched to a gene: 6. CDR1 SGHAT and CDR2 FQNNGV come from the germline V gene. This chain's CDR3 is CASSPMDRGEETQYF. The DNA for the CDR3 is TGTGCCAGCAGCCCCATGGACAGGGGGGAAGAGACCCAGTACTTC.

The chain is built from TRBV9 and TRBJ2-3, with 7 nucleotides matching TRBD2. The CDR3 runs to 16 residues. Germline assignment: CDR1 SGDLS and CDR2 YYNGEE. V gave up 1 base and J gave up 3 bases; unmatched junction bases: 8. The chain's CDR3 is CASSVKASGTTDTQYF. The CDR3, as DNA: TGTGCCAGCAGCGTAAAGGCTAGCGGCACAACAGATACGCAGTATTTT.

The chain's CDR3 is CASSGGLAGNLGTQYF. CDR3 nucleotide sequence: TGTGCCAGCAGCGGAGGACTAGCGGGGAACTTGGGGACCCAGTACTTC. This sequence joins TRBV9 and TRBJ2-5; 12 nucleotides match TRBD2. The germline V gene encodes CDR1 SGDLS and CDR2 YYNGEE. The CDR3 is made up of 16 amino acids. V trimming: 3 bases; J trimming: 7 bases; junction bases outside the gene matches: 10. The full variable domain, with the rest looked up from reference TRBV9 and TRBJ2-5, is DSGVTQTPKHLITATGQRVTLRCSPRSGDLSVYWYQQSLDQGLQFLIQYYNGEERAKGNILERFSAQQFPDLHSELNLSSLELGDSALYFCASSGGLAGNLGTQYFGPGTRLLVL.